These 5 T cell receptor beta chains originate from one sample sequenced in a study of shared clonotypes between healthy human individuals. Data came from immunoSEQ multiplex PCR; TCRdb stores just in-frame clones and leaves some out. The repertoire holds 2 million to 2.5 million clones, with roughly 95% as singletons. Material: naive CD4+ T cells sorted from blood. Subset of the sample: CD45RA+ positively selected. Receptors were obtained from a man aged 18-30 years in good health.

The CDR3 loop is CASSMGGSTGELFF. The CDR3 region has the DNA TGTGCCAGTAGTATGGGCGGGAGCACCGGGGAGCTGTTTTTT. V and J are TRBV19 and TRBJ2-2, with TRBD2 identical over 7 bases. The CDR3 covers 14 residues. The V and J ends lost 3 bases and 4 bases, in that order; junction bases with no gene match: 2. In germline, CDR1 is LNHDA, CDR2 SQIVND (reference sequence).

The V and J genes are TRBV2 and TRBJ2-3, with TRBD1 matching over 8 bases. The CDR3 has 16 residues. Germline assignment: CDR1 SNHLY and CDR2 FYNNEI. V lost 6 bases to trimming and J lost 6 bases; unmatched junction nucleotides: 14. CDR3 amino acids: CASSEMGGQVGDTQYF. The DNA of the CDR3 is TGTGCCAGCAGCGAGATGGGGGGACAGGTTGGGGATACGCAGTATTTT. The complete variable domain, with remaining parts taken from reference TRBV2 and TRBJ2-3, reads EPEVTQTPSHQVTQMGQEVILRCVPISNHLYFYWYRQILGQKVEFLVSFYNNEISEKSEIFDDQFSVERPDGSNFTLKIRSTKLEDSAMYFCASSEMGGQVGDTQYFGPGTRLTVL.

The chain employs TRBV7-2 and TRBJ1-4; D gene ambiguous. Germline V gene data show CDR1 as SGHTA and CDR2 as FQGNSA. The ends were cut back, 5 bases at V and 5 bases at J, with 9 bases in the middle. The CDR3 sequence is 13 residues long. This CDR3 reads CASSLQVNEKLFF. The CDR3 bases are TGTGCCAGCAGCCTGCAGGTCAATGAAAAACTGTTTTTT. Full variable domain (outside the CDR3, taken from reference TRBV7-2 and TRBJ1-4): GAGVSQSPSNKVTEKGKDVELRCDPISGHTALYWYRQSLGQGLEFLIYFQGNSAPDKSGLPSDRFSAERTGGSVSTLTIQRTQQEDSAVYLCASSLQVNEKLFFGSGTQLSVL.

The chain uses TRBV28 and TRBJ1-5; D not certain. The CDR3 is 14 amino acids. V lost 3 bases to trimming and J lost 0 bases, with 6 bases between them. Looked up from germline, CDR1 is MDHEN and CDR2 is SYDVKM. CDR3 DNA: TGTGCCAGCAGTTTTGGTTATAGCAATCAGCCCCAGCATTTT. It translates to CASSFGYSNQPQHF.

The chain joins TRBV5-6 to TRBJ1-6, with a weak D call TRBD1 (6 bases). With 2 bases removed from V and 7 bases from J, the gap between germline ends came to 10 bases. CDR1 and CDR2 from the germline V gene are SGHDT and YYEEEE. The CDR3 runs to 14 residues. CDR3 residues: CASSFRTANSPLHF. DNA of the CDR3: TGTGCCAGCAGCTTTCGGACAGCGAATTCACCCCTCCACTTT. The full variable domain, its missing parts supplied by reference TRBV5-6 and TRBJ1-6, is DAGVTQSPTHLIKTRGQQVTLRCSPKSGHDTVSWYQQALGQGPQFIFQYYEEEERQRGNFPDRFSGHQFPNYSSELNVNALLLGDSALYLCASSFRTANSPLHFGNGTRLTVT.